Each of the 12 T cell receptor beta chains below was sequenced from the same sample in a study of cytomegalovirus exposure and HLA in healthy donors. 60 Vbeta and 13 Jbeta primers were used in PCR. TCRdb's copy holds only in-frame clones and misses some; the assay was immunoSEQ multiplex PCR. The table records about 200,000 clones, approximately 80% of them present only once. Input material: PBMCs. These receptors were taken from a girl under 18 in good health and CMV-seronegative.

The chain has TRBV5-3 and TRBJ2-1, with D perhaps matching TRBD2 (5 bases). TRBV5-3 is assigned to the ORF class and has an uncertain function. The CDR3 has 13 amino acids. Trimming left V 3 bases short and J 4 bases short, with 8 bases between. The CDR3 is CARSSGEYNEQFF. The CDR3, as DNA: TGTGCCAGAAGCTCCGGGGAGTACAATGAGCAGTTCTTC.

CDR3 in amino acids: CASSLAGSGGADTQYF. The CDR3 bases are TGTGCCAGCAGCTTAGCGGGTAGCGGGGGCGCGGATACGCAGTATTTT. V gene TRBV7-9 combines with J gene TRBJ2-3; 9 positions agree with TRBD2. Germline-derived CDR1 and CDR2 are SEHNR and FQNEAQ (reference sequence). The CDR3 has 16 amino acids. The junction had 7 bases not matched to a gene; V was cut back by 0 bases and J by 6 bases. The whole variable domain, remainder taken from reference TRBV7-9 and TRBJ2-3, is DTGVSQNPRHKITKRGQNVTFRCDPISEHNRLYWYRQTLGQGPEFLTYFQNEAQLEKSRLLSDRFSAERPKGSFSTLEIQRTEQGDSAMYLCASSLAGSGGADTQYFGPGTRLTVL.

The CDR3 nucleotides read TGTGCCAGCAGCTTATTACAGGGGCACGAGCAGTACTTC. This sequence encodes CASSLLQGHEQYF. This rearrangement joins TRBV7-9 to TRBJ2-7; 7 nucleotides agree with TRBD1. The CDR3 runs to 13 residues. CDR1 is SEHNR, CDR2 FQNEAQ, per germline (reference sequence). Trimming at V came to 2 bases and at J to 5 bases, leaving 3 bases not matched to a gene.

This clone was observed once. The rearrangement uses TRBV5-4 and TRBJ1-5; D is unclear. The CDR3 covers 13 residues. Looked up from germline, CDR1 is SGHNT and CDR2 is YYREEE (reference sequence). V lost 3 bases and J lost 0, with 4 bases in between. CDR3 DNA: TGTGCCAGCAGCTGGCATAGCAATCAGCCCCAGCATTTT. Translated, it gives CASSWHSNQPQHF. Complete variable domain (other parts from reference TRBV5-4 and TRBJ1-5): ETGVTQSPTHLIKTRGQQVTLRCSSQSGHNTVSWYQQALGQGPQFIFQYYREEENGRGNFPPRFSGLQFPNYSSELNVNALELDDSALYLCASSWHSNQPQHFGDGTRLSIL.

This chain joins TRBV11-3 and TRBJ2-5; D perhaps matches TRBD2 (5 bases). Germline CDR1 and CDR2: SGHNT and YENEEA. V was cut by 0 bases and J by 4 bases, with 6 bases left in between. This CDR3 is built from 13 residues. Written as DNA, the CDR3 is TGTGCCAGCAGCTTAGAAGGAGGAGAGACCCAGTACTTC. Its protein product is CASSLEGGETQYF.

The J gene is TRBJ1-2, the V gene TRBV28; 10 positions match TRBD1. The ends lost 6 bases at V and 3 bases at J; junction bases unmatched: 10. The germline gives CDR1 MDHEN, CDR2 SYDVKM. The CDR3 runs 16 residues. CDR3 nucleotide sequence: TGTGCCAGCAGGGGGACCGGGACAGGGGTAGACTATGGCTACACCTTC. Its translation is CASRGTGTGVDYGYTF.

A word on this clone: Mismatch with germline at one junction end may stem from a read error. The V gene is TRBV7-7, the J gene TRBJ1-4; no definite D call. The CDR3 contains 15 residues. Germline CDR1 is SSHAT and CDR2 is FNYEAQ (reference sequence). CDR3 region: CASSSQFGTNEKLFF. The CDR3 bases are TGTGCTAGCAGTTCACAATTTGGAACTAATGAAAAACTGTTTTTT.

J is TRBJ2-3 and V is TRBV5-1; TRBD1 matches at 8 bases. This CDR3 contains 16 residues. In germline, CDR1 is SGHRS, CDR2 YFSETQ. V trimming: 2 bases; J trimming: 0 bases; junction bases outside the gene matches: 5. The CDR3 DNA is TGCGCCAGCAGCTTTGGACAGGGTCCTAGCACAGATACGCAGTATTTT. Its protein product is CASSFGQGPSTDTQYF.

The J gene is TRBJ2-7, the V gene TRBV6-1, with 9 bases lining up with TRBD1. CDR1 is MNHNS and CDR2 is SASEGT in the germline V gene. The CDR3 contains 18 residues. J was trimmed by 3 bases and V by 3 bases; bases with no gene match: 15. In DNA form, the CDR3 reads TGTGCCAGCAGTGACGTCCCCCGGGGACAGGGTTTTCTCTACGAGCAGTACTTC. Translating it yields CASSDVPRGQGFLYEQYF.

The CDR3 DNA sequence: TGTGCCAGCAGCTGGACCGGGACAGGGTACCAAGAGACCCAGTACTTC. This codes for CASSWTGTGYQETQYF. The chain uses TRBV5-4 and TRBJ2-5, with 9 nucleotides matching TRBD1. This CDR3 is built from 16 residues. V was clipped by 3 bases and J by 0 bases; unmatched bases: 6. Germline CDR1 and CDR2: SGHNT and YYREEE (reference sequence). Supplemented by reference TRBV5-4 and TRBJ2-5, the full variable domain reads ETGVTQSPTHLIKTRGQQVTLRCSSQSGHNTVSWYQQALGQGPQFIFQYYREEENGRGNFPPRFSGLQFPNYSSELNVNALELDDSALYLCASSWTGTGYQETQYFGPGTRLLVL.

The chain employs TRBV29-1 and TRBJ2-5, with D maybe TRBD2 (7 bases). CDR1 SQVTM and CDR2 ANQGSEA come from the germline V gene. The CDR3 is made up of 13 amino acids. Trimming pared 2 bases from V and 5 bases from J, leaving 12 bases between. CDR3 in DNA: TGCAGCGTTGAATTGGGGGGGCGGGAGACCCAGTACTTC. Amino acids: CSVELGGRETQYF.

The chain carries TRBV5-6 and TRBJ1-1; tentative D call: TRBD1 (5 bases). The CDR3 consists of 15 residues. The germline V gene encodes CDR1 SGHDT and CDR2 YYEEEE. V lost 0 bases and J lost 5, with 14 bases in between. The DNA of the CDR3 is TGTGCCAGCAGCTTGGTGCTCCAGGGCGGAACTGAAGCTTTCTTT. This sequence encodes CASSLVLQGGTEAFF.